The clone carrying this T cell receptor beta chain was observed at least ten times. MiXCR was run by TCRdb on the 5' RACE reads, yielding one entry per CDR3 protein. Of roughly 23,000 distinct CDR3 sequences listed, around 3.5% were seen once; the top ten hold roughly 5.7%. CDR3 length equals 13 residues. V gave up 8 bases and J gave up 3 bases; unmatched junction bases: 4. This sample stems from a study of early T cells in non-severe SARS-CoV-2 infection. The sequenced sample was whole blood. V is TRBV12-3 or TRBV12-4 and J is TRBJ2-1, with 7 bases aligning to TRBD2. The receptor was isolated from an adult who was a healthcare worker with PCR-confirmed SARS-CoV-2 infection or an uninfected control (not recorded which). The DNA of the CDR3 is TGTGCCAGCGGGATAGCGGGCTACAATGAGCAGTTCTTC. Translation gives CASGIAGYNEQFF.